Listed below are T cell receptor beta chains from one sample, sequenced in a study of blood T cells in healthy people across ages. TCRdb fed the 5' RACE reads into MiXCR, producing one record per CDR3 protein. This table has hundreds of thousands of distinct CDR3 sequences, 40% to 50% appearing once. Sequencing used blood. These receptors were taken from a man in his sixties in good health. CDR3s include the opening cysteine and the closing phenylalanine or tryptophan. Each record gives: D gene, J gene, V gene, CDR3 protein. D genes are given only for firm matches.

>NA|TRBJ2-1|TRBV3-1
CASSPGLLAVNEQFF
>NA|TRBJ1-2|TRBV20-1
CSARGRWGGYTF
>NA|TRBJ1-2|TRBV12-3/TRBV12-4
CASSGVRGAAFGGYTF
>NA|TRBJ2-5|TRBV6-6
CASSRTAETQYF
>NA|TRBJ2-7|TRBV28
CASSSRGSGKYEQYF
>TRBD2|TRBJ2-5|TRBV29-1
CSAGRTSGAQETQYF
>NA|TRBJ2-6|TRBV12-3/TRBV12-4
CATDGGTGANVLTF
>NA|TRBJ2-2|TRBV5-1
CASSLAGSGTGELFF
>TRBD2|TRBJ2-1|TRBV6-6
CASSWLPGGGPNNEQFF
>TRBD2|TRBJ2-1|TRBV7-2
CASSEGLAGGYEQFF
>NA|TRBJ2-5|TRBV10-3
CAISESGGETQYF
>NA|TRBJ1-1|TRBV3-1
CASSQDFEAFF
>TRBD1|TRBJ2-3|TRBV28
CASRGPGSGDTQYF
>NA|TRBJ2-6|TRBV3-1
CASSQDLGEESQSGANVLTF
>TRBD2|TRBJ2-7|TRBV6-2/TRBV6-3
CASQRTSGGTQTYEQYF
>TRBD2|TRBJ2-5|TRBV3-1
CASSQGQRGTQETQYF
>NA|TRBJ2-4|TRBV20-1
CSARDLGNIQYF
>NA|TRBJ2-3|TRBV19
CATRTLRGIADTQYF
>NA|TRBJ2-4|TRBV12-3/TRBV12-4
CASSSQGGGNIQYF
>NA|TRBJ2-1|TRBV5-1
CASSWQTNDEQFF
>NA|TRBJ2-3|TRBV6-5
CASSPPGRSDTQYF
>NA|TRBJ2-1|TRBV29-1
CSVDPVSEREFF
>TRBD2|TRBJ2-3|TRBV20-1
CSAAPWAGETDTQYF
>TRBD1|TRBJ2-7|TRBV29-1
CSVGTGLGDEQYF
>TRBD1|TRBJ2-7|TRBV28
CASSSPGTGGGEQYF
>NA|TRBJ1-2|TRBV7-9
CASSPRDSGYTF
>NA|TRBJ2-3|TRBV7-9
CASSPLGEGFGDTQYF
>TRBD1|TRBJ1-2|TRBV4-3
CASSQTGEYGYTF
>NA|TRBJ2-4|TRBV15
CATSRDGTISIQYF
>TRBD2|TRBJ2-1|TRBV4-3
CASSQRSGGANEQFF
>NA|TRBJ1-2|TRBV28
CASSFLVDGYTF
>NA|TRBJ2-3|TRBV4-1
CASSRESTDTQYF
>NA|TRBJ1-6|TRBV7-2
CASSYRPYIKESPLHF
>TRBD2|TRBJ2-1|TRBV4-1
CASSQEGLAGWNEQFF
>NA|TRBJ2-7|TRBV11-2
CASRAGGDEQYF
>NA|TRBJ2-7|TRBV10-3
CAISEPDTSYEQYF
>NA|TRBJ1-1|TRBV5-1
CASSLGAGNTEAFF
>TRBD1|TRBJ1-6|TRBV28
CASSLLGQPNSPLHF
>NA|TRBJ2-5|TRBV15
CATSRDLGFQETQYF
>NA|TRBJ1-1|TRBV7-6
CASSPSRGSTEAFF
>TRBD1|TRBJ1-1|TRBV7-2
CASYLGDRLNTEAFF
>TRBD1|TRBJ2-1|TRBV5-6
CASSHGDRNLNEQFF
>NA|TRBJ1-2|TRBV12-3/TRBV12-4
CASSPRRYYGYTF
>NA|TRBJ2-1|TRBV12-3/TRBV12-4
CASSQPNSKEQFF
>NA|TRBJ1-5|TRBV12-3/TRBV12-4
CASSSGINQPQHF
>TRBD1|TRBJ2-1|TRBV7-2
CASSLAYGTGYGSYNEQFF
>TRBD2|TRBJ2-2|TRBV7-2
CASSSVRGTRNTGELFF
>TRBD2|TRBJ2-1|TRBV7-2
CASSYTSGGEQFF
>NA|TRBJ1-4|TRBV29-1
CSVDFQRGEKLFF
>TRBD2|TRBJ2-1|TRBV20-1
CSATRLAGLYNEQFF
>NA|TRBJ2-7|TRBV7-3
CASSLSRDRGSYEQYF
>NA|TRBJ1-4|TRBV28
CASMRLAEKLFF
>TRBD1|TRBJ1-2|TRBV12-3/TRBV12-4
CASSLPIGTGVLHRTF
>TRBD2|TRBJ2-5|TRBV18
CASSPQSLGREQETQYF
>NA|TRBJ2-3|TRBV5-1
CASSGVGKADTQYF